This T cell receptor beta chain was captured by sequencing in a study of blood T cell dynamics during melanoma immunotherapy. Time point specified: pre-treatment baseline. Samples come from before therapy and from week 3 after the first blockade cycle. At 12 weeks after first infusion, RECIST 1.1 defined response for most patients. Every bulk PBMC sample received the same 350 ng of DNA. Generated by immunoSEQ multiplex PCR, the TCRdb table keeps only in-frame clones and is missing some. The sample records roughly 14,000 clones, 86% being singletons. Sequencing was performed on blood, taken from a patient treated with checkpoint blockade. The receptor comes from a human donor with melanoma.

CDR3: CASSVAPDRVRQYF. In DNA form, the CDR3 reads TGTGCCAGCAGCGTAGCCCCGGACAGGGTAAGGCAGTATTTT. The chain employs TRBV9 and TRBJ2-3, with TRBD1 identical over 8 bases. This CDR3 comprises 14 residues. V shed 0 bases and J 11 bases; nucleotides not matched to a gene: 8. Germline CDR1 SGDLS, CDR2 YYNGEE.